This is a list of T cell receptor beta chains from one sample in a study of T-cell memory formation after mild COVID-19. In TCRdb, the 5' RACE reads were re-called with MiXCR into one record per CDR3 protein. Of roughly 130,000 distinct CDR3 sequences listed, about 17% were seen once; the top ten hold approximately 5%. The sequencing sample was made of PBMCs or a T cell subset sorted from them (not recorded which). The receptors come from a man younger than 30 who had mild COVID-19 (a few samples of this study predate the infection). Cell type and time point are not known. Each CDR3 is given with its conserved first and last residue. The D gene is left open where the match is weak. Clone size, where shown, is once, few, many, or a class for clones that have expanded.

v_gene	j_gene	d_gene	abundance	CDR3aa	CDR3nt
TRBV15	TRBJ2-5	.	few	CATSRDRAEETQYF	TGTGCCACCAGCAGAGATAGGGCAGAAGAGACCCAGTACTTC
TRBV7-3	TRBJ2-1	.	.	CASSFNGEVINEQFF	TGTGCCAGCAGCTTCAACGGGGAGGTTATAAATGAGCAGTTCTTC
TRBV12-3/TRBV12-4	TRBJ1-2	.	.	CASSLGAGRGGYTF	TGTGCCAGCAGTTTAGGGGCAGGGAGAGGGGGCTACACCTTC
TRBV18	TRBJ1-5	.	.	CASHGQLNQPQHF	TGTGCCAGTCATGGACAGCTTAATCAGCCCCAGCATTTT
TRBV12-3/TRBV12-4	TRBJ1-3	.	.	CASSLAGTGNTIYF	TGTGCCAGCAGTTTAGCAGGGACTGGAAACACCATATATTTT
TRBV4-2	TRBJ2-5	.	many	CASSQSETQYF	TGTGCCAGCAGCCAAAGCGAGACCCAGTACTTC
TRBV6-6	TRBJ1-2	.	few	CASSSVLTNYGYTF	TGTGCCAGCAGTTCCGTCCTAACTAACTATGGCTACACCTTC
TRBV2	TRBJ2-1	.	few	CASSGQGGGEQFF	TGTGCCAGCAGCGGCCAGGGAGGCGGTGAGCAGTTCTTC
TRBV5-6	TRBJ2-7	.	few	CASSLSSYEQYF	TGTGCCAGCAGCTTGAGCTCCTACGAGCAGTACTTC
TRBV5-5	TRBJ2-2	TRBD2	.	CASSPRLAGGTGELFF	TGTGCCAGCAGCCCCCGCCTAGCGGGGGGGACCGGGGAGCTGTTTTTT
TRBV19	TRBJ2-1	TRBD1	.	CASSTTGGWGNEQFF	TGTGCCAGTAGTACTACAGGGGGCTGGGGGAATGAGCAGTTCTTC
TRBV6-2/TRBV6-3	TRBJ2-3	TRBD1	few	CASSYPSRGLRTTDTQYF	TGTGCCAGCAGTTACCCAAGCAGGGGGCTCCGAACCACAGATACGCAGTATTTT
TRBV5-1	TRBJ2-3	TRBD2	few	CASLGGSTDTQYF	TGCGCCAGCCTCGGGGGGAGCACAGATACGCAGTATTTT
TRBV25-1	TRBJ2-2	.	.	CASSTPSGAGELFF	TGTGCCAGCAGTACTCCCTCAGGGGCCGGGGAGCTGTTTTTT
TRBV7-2	TRBJ2-3	TRBD2	.	CASSVQTGLAGGADTQYF	TGTGCCAGCAGCGTTCAGACGGGACTAGCGGGGGGGGCAGATACGCAGTATTTT
TRBV6-5	TRBJ2-2	TRBD1	.	CASSFDRGLGTGELFF	TGTGCCAGCAGTTTTGACAGGGGGCTAGGCACCGGGGAGCTGTTTTTT
TRBV5-1	TRBJ1-5	.	.	CASSPTLQGSGQPQHF	TGCGCCAGCAGCCCCACTTTACAGGGCTCAGGACAGCCCCAGCATTTT
TRBV9	TRBJ2-5	.	few	CASSAQQGRETQYF	TGTGCCAGCAGCGCCCAACAGGGGAGGGAGACCCAGTACTTC
TRBV18	TRBJ1-5	.	.	CASSPGGRGVNQPQHF	TGTGCCAGCTCACCAGGTGGCAGGGGAGTCAATCAGCCCCAGCATTTT
TRBV12-3/TRBV12-4	TRBJ2-3	.	few	CASSLAGSSSTDTQYF	TGTGCCAGCAGTTTAGCGGGGTCCTCTAGCACAGATACGCAGTATTTT
TRBV7-2	TRBJ2-1	TRBD2	.	CASSQPLAGGSNEQFF	TGTGCCAGCAGCCAACCTCTAGCGGGAGGGTCAAATGAGCAGTTCTTC
TRBV24-1	TRBJ2-2	.	few	CATSDSISNTGELFF	TGTGCCACCAGTGATTCCATATCGAACACCGGGGAGCTGTTTTTT
TRBV6-2/TRBV6-3	TRBJ2-1	TRBD2	.	CASSFSGGAVEQFF	TGTGCCAGCAGTTTTAGCGGGGGGGCCGTTGAGCAGTTCTTC
TRBV6-1	TRBJ2-1	TRBD2	.	CASTGTSGANNEQFF	TGTGCCAGCACCGGGACTAGCGGGGCCAACAATGAGCAGTTCTTC
TRBV5-8	TRBJ2-7	TRBD1	few	CASSHGTGDYEQYF	TGTGCCAGCAGCCATGGGACAGGGGACTACGAGCAGTACTTC
TRBV12-3/TRBV12-4	TRBJ1-1	.	.	CASSVLEDTEAFF	TGTGCCAGCAGTGTCCTAGAGGACACTGAAGCTTTCTTT
TRBV5-1	TRBJ1-2	.	.	CASSLVPDYGYTF	TGCGCCAGCAGCTTGGTCCCTGACTATGGCTACACCTTC
TRBV11-2	TRBJ1-1	.	.	CASSSLRGSLGAFF	TGTGCCAGCAGCTCGCTCCGGGGCTCCCTAGGAGCTTTCTTT
TRBV7-9	TRBJ1-1	.	.	CASSFWALNTEAFF	TGTGCCAGCAGCTTTTGGGCCTTGAACACTGAAGCTTTCTTT
TRBV29-1	TRBJ2-1	.	.	CSVTTGNEQFF	TGCAGCGTCACCACGGGGAATGAGCAGTTCTTC
TRBV5-1	TRBJ2-2	.	.	CASSRGTSNTGELFF	TGCGCCAGCAGCCGTGGGACATCGAACACCGGGGAGCTGTTTTTT
TRBV6-6	TRBJ1-1	.	.	CASSYGGGRTEAFF	TGTGCCAGCAGTTACGGAGGGGGGCGGACTGAAGCTTTCTTT
TRBV20-1	TRBJ2-3	.	many	CSAKLADTQYF	TGCAGTGCTAAGCTTGCAGATACGCAGTATTTT
TRBV6-1	TRBJ1-2	.	few	CASSGSSYYGYTF	TGTGCCAGCAGTGGTAGCAGCTACTATGGCTACACCTTC
TRBV11-2	TRBJ1-2	TRBD1	.	CASSLNRDRNYGYTF	TGTGCCAGCAGCTTAAATAGGGACAGAAACTATGGCTACACCTTC
TRBV10-3	TRBJ2-1	.	.	CAISEPLGRGDNEQFF	TGTGCCATCAGTGAGCCCTTGGGGCGGGGTGACAATGAGCAGTTCTTC
TRBV4-3	TRBJ2-7	TRBD1	few	CASSQAPGQGTYEQYF	TGCGCCAGCAGCCAAGCCCCGGGACAGGGCACCTACGAGCAGTACTTC
TRBV5-1	TRBJ1-1	TRBD1	few	CASSIRTGEAFF	TGCGCCAGCAGCATAAGGACAGGAGAAGCTTTCTTT
TRBV3-1	TRBJ2-1	.	few	CASTTMGGGATFF	TGTGCCAGCACCACTATGGGTGGGGGGGCCACGTTCTTC
TRBV24-1	TRBJ2-3	.	.	CATSDAAEDTQYF	TGTGCCACCAGTGATGCGGCCGAAGATACGCAGTATTTT
TRBV4-2	TRBJ2-1	TRBD1	few	CASSLPGQGANEQFF	TGTGCCAGCAGCCTACCGGGACAGGGTGCGAATGAGCAGTTCTTC